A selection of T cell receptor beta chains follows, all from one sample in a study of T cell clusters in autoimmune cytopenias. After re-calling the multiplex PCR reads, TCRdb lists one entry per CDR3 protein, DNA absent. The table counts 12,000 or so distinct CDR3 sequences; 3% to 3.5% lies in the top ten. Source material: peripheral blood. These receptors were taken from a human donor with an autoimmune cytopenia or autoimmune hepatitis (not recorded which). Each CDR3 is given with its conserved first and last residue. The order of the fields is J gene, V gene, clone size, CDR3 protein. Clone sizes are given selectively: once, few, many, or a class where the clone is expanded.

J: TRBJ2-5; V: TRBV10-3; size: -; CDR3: CATGDGTRETQYF
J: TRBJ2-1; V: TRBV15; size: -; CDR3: CATSRAGARNEQFF
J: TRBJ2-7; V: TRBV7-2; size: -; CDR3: CASSSRQGTYEQYF
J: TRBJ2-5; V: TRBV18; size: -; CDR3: CASSPPGSRRETQYF
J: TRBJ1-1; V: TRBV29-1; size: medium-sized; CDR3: CSVVLENTEAFF
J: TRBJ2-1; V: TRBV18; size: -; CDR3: CASSPGQLYNEQFF
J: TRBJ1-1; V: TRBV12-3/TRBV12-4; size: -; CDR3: CASSLNDEAFF
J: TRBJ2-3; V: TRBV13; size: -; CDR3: CASSRSGADTQYF
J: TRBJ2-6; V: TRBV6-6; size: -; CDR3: CASSPGRQRGANVLTF
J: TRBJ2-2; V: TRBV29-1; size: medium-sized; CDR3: CSVELRLGTTGELFF
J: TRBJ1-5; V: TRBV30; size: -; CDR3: CAWSGQGIDQPQHF
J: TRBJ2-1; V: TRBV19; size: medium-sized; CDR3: CASRRTSGDNEQFF
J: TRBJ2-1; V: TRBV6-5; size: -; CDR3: CASSYGSPGLAGENEQFF
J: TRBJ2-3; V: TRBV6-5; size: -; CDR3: CAIYTFGDLTWAWDTQYF
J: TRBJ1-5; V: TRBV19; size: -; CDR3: CASSGTVSLGPQHF
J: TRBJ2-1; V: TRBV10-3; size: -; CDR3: CASSDGTGNNEQFF
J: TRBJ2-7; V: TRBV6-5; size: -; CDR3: CASSSGTSASYEQYF
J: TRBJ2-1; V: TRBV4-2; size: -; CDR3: CASSQAGESNEQFF
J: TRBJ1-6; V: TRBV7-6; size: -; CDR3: CASSLGTGNSPLHF
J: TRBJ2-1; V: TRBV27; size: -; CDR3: CASVETRSYEQFF
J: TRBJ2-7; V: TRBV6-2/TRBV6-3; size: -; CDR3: CASSMLSGRAGEQYF
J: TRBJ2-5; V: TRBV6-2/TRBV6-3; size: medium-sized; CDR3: CASKWWDKQTQYF
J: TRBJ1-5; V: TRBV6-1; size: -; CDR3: CASSESGRLQPQHF
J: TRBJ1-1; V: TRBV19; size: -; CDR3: CASSMGIGNTEAFF
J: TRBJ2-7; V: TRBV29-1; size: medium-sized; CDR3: CSVGQLGQTYEQYF
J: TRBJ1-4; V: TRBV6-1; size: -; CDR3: CASRRQGANEKLFF
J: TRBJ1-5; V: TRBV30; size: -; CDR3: CAWSRTGNQPQHF
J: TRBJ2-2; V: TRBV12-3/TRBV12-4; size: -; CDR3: CASSPLNLLNTGELFF
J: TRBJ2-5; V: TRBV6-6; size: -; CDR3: CASSTSEETQYF
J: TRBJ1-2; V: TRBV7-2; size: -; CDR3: CASSVGTRGGYTF
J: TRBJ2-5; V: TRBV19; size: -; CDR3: CASSMGQGGETQYF
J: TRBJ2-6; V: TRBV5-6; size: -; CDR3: CASSAEVRYSGANVLTF
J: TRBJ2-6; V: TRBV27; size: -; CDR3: CASSEAGTIFSGANVLTF
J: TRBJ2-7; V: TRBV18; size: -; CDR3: CASSPGTSSYEQYF
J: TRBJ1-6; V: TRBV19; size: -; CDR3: CASSLGQGAYYNSPLHF
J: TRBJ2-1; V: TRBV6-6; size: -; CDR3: CASSYPTGSAYNEQFF
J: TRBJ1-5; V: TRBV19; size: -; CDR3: CASTQTGLSNQPQHF
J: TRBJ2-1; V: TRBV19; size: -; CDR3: CASKQNQGGLGSLTIEQFF
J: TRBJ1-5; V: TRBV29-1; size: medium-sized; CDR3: CSVQGSNQPQHF
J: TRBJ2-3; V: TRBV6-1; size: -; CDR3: CASTKGDTTDTQYF
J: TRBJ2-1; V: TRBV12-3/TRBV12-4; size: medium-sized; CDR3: CASSQGPMMQFF
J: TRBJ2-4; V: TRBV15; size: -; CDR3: CATSTWDLENIQYF
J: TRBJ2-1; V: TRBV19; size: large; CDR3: CASSPSPGNEQFF
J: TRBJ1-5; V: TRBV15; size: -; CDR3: CATSRARDTPNGNQPQHF
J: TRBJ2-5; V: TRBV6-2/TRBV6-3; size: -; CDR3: CASSRGLSGAQYF
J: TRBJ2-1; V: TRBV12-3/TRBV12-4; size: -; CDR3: CASIPTSGPYNEQFF
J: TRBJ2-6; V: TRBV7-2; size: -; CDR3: CASEGTPGANVLTF
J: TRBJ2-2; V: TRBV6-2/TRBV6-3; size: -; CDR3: CASSPRGGGNTGELFF